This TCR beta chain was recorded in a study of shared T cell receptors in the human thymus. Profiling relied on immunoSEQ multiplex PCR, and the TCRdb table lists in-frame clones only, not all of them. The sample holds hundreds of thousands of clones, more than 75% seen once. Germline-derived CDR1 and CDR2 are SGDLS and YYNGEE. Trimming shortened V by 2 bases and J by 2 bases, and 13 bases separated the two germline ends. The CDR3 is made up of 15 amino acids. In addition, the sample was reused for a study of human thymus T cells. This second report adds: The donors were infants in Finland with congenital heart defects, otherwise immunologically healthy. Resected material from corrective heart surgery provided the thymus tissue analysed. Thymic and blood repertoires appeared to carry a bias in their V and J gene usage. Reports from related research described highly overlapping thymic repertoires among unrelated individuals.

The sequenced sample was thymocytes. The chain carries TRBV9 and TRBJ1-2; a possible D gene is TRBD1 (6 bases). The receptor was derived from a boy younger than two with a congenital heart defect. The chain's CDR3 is CASSVDSQGNYGYTF. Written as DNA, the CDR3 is TGTGCCAGCAGCGTTGATTCACAGGGAAACTATGGCTACACCTTC.